This entry lists 19 T cell receptor beta chains sequenced from one sample in a study of T cell changes during pregnancy in multiple sclerosis. Data came from immunoSEQ multiplex PCR; TCRdb stores just in-frame clones and leaves some out. The table has about 75,000 clones, about 89% seen once. The starting material was peripheral blood, obtained in the first trimester of pregnancy. The receptors stem from a female donor in good health, enrolled as a control in a pregnancy study.

This sequence joins TRBV28 and TRBJ1-5, with a tentative D call TRBD1 (6 bases). The CDR3 runs 14 residues. Germline V gene lookup returns CDR1 MDHEN and CDR2 SYDVKM. Trimming stripped 6 bases from V and 6 bases from J, with 15 bases between. The CDR3 spells CASSSSGVRQPQHF. DNA of the CDR3: TGTGCCAGCAGCTCATCAGGGGTTCGTCAGCCCCAGCATTTT.

The V gene is TRBV27, the J gene TRBJ2-1; 9 positions match TRBD1. The CDR3 has 16 amino acids. Unmatched junction bases numbered 12, after V lost 8 bases and J lost 4 bases. CDR1 is MNHEY and CDR2 is SMNVEV in the germline V gene (reference sequence). CDR3 nucleotide sequence: TGTGCCAGCCATGATACCGGGACAGGGTTATACAATGAGCAGTTCTTC. It encodes CASHDTGTGLYNEQFF.

The chain recombines TRBV6-6 with TRBJ2-7; 10 nucleotides line up with TRBD1. Germline CDR1 and CDR2: MNHNY and SVGAGI (reference sequence). The CDR3 is 13 residues long. V shed 5 bases, J shed 6 bases, and the junction held 4 bases outside the gene matches. The DNA for the CDR3 is TGTGCCAGCAGTCGGGACAGGGGCTCCGAGCAGTACTTC. Protein: CASSRDRGSEQYF.

The DNA of the CDR3 is TGTGCCAGTAGTCTGGGACTAGCGGGTCTCCTTCAAGAGACCCAGTACTTC. Encoded protein: CASSLGLAGLLQETQYF. J is TRBJ2-5 and V is TRBV19, with TRBD2 matching 12 bases. CDR1 LNHDA and CDR2 SQIVND come from the germline V gene (reference sequence). Trimming cost V 5 bases and J 2 bases; bases outside gene matches: 9. The CDR3 has 17 amino acids.

The chain recombines TRBV2 with TRBJ1-2; 7 nucleotides match TRBD1. This CDR3 spans 14 amino acids. Germline CDR1 is SNHLY and CDR2 is FYNNEI. V was clipped by 6 bases and J by 3 bases; unmatched bases: 7. CDR3 nucleotide sequence: TGTGCCAGCAGGGGGGACAGCTTCGACTATGGCTACACCTTC. It is translated as CASRGDSFDYGYTF.

The gene calls are TRBV19 and TRBJ2-3; D is perhaps TRBD1 (6 bases). The V gene lost 6 bases and the J gene lost 2 bases, with 9 bases spanning the gap. The CDR3 sequence is 13 residues long. Germline values: CDR1 LNHDA, CDR2 SQIVND (reference sequence). The CDR3: CASRNRVTDTQYF. The CDR3 nucleotides are TGTGCCAGTAGGAACAGGGTCACAGATACGCAGTATTTT.

This chain joins TRBV6-1 and TRBJ2-7; D may be TRBD1 (7 bases). Germline loops: CDR1 MNHNS, CDR2 SASEGT. Trimming pared 1 base from V and 5 bases from J, leaving 12 bases between. The CDR3 sequence is 14 residues long. CDR3 DNA: TGTGCCAGCAGTGAAGGGCAGGGGGGCAACGAGCAGTACTTC. Encoded protein: CASSEGQGGNEQYF.

This chain uses TRBV2 with TRBJ1-1; D unclear. V shed 7 bases and J shed 3 bases, with 15 bases lying between them. The length of the CDR3 is 14 residues. Germline CDR1 SNHLY, CDR2 FYNNEI. CDR3 amino acids: CASTRGTQYTEAFF. The CDR3 nucleotides read TGTGCCAGCACCCGAGGTACGCAATACACTGAAGCTTTCTTT.

This rearrangement joins TRBV5-4 to TRBJ1-4; TRBD1 agrees at 8 bases. Germline CDR1 is SGHNT and CDR2 is YYREEE (reference sequence). The CDR3 has 17 residues. J lost 1 base, V lost 3 bases, and 8 bases had no gene match. The DNA for the CDR3 is TGTGCCAGCAGCTCAGGACAGGGCCACCTAACTAATGAAAAACTGTTTTTT. It specifies CASSSGQGHLTNEKLFF.

V is TRBV2 and J is TRBJ2-2; 8 bases match TRBD2. The length of the CDR3 is 15 residues. Germline CDR1 SNHLY, CDR2 FYNNEI. The junction had 10 bases not matched to a gene; V was cut back by 8 bases and J by 5 bases. CDR3 sequence: CASHARGGLTGELFF. CDR3 bases: TGTGCCAGCCACGCCCGGGGGGGCCTAACCGGGGAGCTGTTTTTT.

This clone was observed a single time. The chain is built from TRBV4-1 and TRBJ2-7; D is possibly TRBD1 (6 bases). Per germline, CDR1 MGHRA and CDR2 YSYEKL. This CDR3 spans 14 amino acids. Trimming pared 1 base from V and 4 bases from J, leaving 11 bases between. This CDR3 is CASSQAGVSYEQYF. The CDR3 nucleotides are TGCGCCAGCAGCCAAGCAGGGGTTTCGTACGAGCAGTACTTC.

This clone was detected only once. The chain joins TRBV7-2 to TRBJ2-6; D remains unclear. The CDR3 totals 16 residues. With 5 bases removed from V and 4 bases from J, the gap between germline ends came to 15 bases. The germline CDR1 and CDR2 sequences are SGHTA and FQGNSA. Here the CDR3 reads CASSLNAAYGANVLTF. As DNA, the CDR3 is TGTGCCAGCAGCCTTAACGCGGCGTACGGGGCCAACGTCCTGACTTTC.

The chain recombines TRBV5-1 with TRBJ2-5; no reliable D call. Between the trimmed V and J ends, which lost 0 bases and 3 bases, there was a span of 9 bases. The CDR3 is made up of 14 amino acids. The germline gives CDR1 SGHRS, CDR2 YFSETQ. CDR3 region: CASSLAAAKETQYF. In DNA, the CDR3 is TGCGCCAGCAGCTTGGCAGCAGCGAAAGAGACCCAGTACTTC.

The V and J genes are TRBV7-9 and TRBJ2-1; 8 bases agree with TRBD2. From germline, CDR1 is SEHNR and CDR2 FQNEAQ (reference sequence). This CDR3 contains 15 residues. J lost 6 bases, V lost 7 bases, and 11 bases had no gene match. The CDR3 protein is CASTVGGGWGNEQFF. CDR3 nucleotide sequence: TGTGCCAGCACCGTCGGGGGGGGCTGGGGCAATGAGCAGTTCTTC.

The gene calls are TRBV4-1 and TRBJ2-5; TRBD1 matches at 7 bases. V gave up 0 bases and J gave up 3 bases; unmatched junction bases: 1. CDR1 and CDR2 from the germline V gene are MGHRA and YSYEKL. The CDR3 contains 14 residues. The CDR3: CASSQDGTEETQYF. The CDR3 bases are TGCGCCAGCAGCCAAGATGGGACAGAAGAGACCCAGTACTTC.

This chain uses TRBV7-8 with TRBJ1-3; tentative D call: TRBD1 (5 bases). Germline CDR1 is SGHVS and CDR2 is FQNEAQ. The germline V and J ends were trimmed by 2 bases and 0 bases, with 14 bases remaining between them. The CDR3 has 17 amino acids. CDR3 in amino acids: CASSLIGAQSSGNTIYF. CDR3 sequence (DNA): TGTGCCAGCAGCTTAATAGGGGCACAAAGCTCTGGAAACACCATATATTTT.

This chain connects TRBV7-6 to TRBJ2-5; D may be TRBD2 (6 bases). The V end was cut by 2 bases, the J end by 1 base, with 14 bases between. The CDR3 spans 16 residues. The V gene's germline CDR1 is SGHVS and CDR2 FNYEAQ. CDR3 DNA sequence: TGTGCCAGCAGCTTACGAGGGGACTCCACCCAAGAGACCCAGTACTTC. This translates into CASSLRGDSTQETQYF.

V is TRBV5-4 and J is TRBJ2-5; 15 bases are shared with TRBD2. The CDR3 covers 17 residues. The germline V gene has CDR1 SGHNT and CDR2 YYREEE (reference sequence). J lost 5 bases, V lost 4 bases, and 9 bases had no gene match. The CDR3 DNA reads TGTGCCAGCAGCCGGACTAGCGGGGGGGCCGTAAGGGAGACCCAGTACTTC. It yields the protein CASSRTSGGAVRETQYF.

This clone appeared a few times. The chain is built from TRBV4-1 and TRBJ1-1; no reliable D call. Trimming stripped 2 bases from V and 1 base from J, with 8 bases between. The CDR3 contains 14 residues. The germline CDR1 and CDR2 sequences are MGHRA and YSYEKL. CDR3 bases: TGCGCCAGCAGCCAATCCCCCTCGAACACTGAAGCTTTCTTT. Protein: CASSQSPSNTEAFF.